These 18 T cell receptor beta chains were all obtained from the same sample, sequenced in a study of Graves' ophthalmopathy and Graves' hyperthyroidism. As the template, RNA transcripts were used to amplify TCR beta CDR3 regions. A first-round RT-PCR used HTBI primers, followed by a second-round multiplex PCR. TCRdb fed the multiplex PCR reads into MiXCR, producing one record per CDR3 protein. The data show hundreds of thousands of distinct CDR3 sequences, over 20% seen once. The specimen sequenced was peripheral blood. These receptors were taken from a woman between 18 and 29 years old with stable Graves' hyperthyroidism.

This clonotype was observed at least ten times. CDR3 region: CATTANTGELFF. In DNA, the CDR3 is TGTGCCACTACAGCAAACACCGGGGAGCTGTTTTTT. The chain couples TRBV24-1 to TRBJ2-2; D gene ambiguous. With 10 bases removed from V and 2 bases from J, the gap between germline ends came to 7 bases. Germline assignment: CDR1 KGHDR and CDR2 SFDVKD. This CDR3 region has 12 residues.

This clonotype showed up many times. The chain is built from TRBV24-1 and TRBJ2-2; no reliable D call. The CDR3 covers 12 residues. Trimming took off 1 base at V and 7 bases at J, with 3 bases between the two ends. In germline, CDR1 is KGHDR, CDR2 SFDVKD. The CDR3 bases are TGTGCCACCAGTGATTTAAGCGGGGAGCTGTTTTTT. Translated: CATSDLSGELFF.

This clonotype was recorded at least ten times. CDR3 DNA sequence: TGCAGTGCTAGCCTTAACTATGGCTACACCTTC. This codes for CSASLNYGYTF. V is TRBV20-1 and J is TRBJ1-2, with D uncertain. Germline CDR1 DFQATT, CDR2 SNEGSKA (reference sequence). This CDR3 region has 11 residues. The ends were cut back, 3 bases at V and 1 base at J, with 3 bases in the middle.

CDR3 coding DNA: TGTGCCAGCAGCCGGTCGATGAGAGGGAGGGATCAAGAGACCCAGTACTTC. Translation: CASSRSMRGRDQETQYF. The chain uses TRBV11-1 and TRBJ2-5; 7 positions match TRBD2. V lost 5 bases, J lost 2 bases, and 14 bases stayed unmatched. The CDR3 spans 17 residues. Germline assignment: CDR1 SGHAT and CDR2 FQDESV (reference sequence).

This clonotype showed up many times. The rearrangement uses TRBV5-1 and TRBJ2-5; D not certain. Between the trimmed V and J ends, which lost 0 bases and 3 bases, there was a span of 12 bases. Looked up from germline, CDR1 is SGHRS and CDR2 is YFSETQ. This CDR3 region has 15 residues. CDR3 DNA sequence: TGCGCCAGCAGCTTGGCCGTATCCCCCGAAGAGACCCAGTACTTC. This codes for CASSLAVSPEETQYF.

This clonotype appeared many times. This chain uses TRBV27 with TRBJ1-2; TRBD1 is a possible D gene (6 bases). Germline CDR1 reads MNHEY; CDR2 reads SMNVEV (reference sequence). CDR3 length equals 13 residues. Trimming cost V 6 bases and J 4 bases, with 12 bases left between them. CDR3 loop: CASSLNRAYGYTF. CDR3 sequence (DNA): TGTGCCAGCAGCCTTAACAGGGCCTATGGCTACACCTTC.

This clonotype was found many times. The V call is TRBV6-1, the J call TRBJ2-7; the D is unclear. The germline CDR1 and CDR2 sequences are MNHNS and SASEGT. V was clipped by 4 bases and J by 9 bases, with 10 bases between them. The CDR3 has 11 residues. The CDR3 region is CASSVVERQYF. CDR3 DNA sequence: TGTGCCAGCAGTGTAGTGGAGCGGCAGTACTTC.

Many counts were recorded for this clonotype. The chain uses TRBV5-1 and TRBJ2-7; TRBD2 agrees at 8 bases. The germline V gene encodes CDR1 SGHRS and CDR2 YFSETQ. This CDR3 has 14 amino acids. The junction had 10 bases not matched to a gene; V was cut back by 5 bases and J by 6 bases. This CDR3 reads CASRSNSGEFEQYF. In DNA form, the CDR3 reads TGCGCCAGCAGAAGTAATAGCGGGGAATTCGAGCAGTACTTC. The full variable domain, rest sourced from reference TRBV5-1 and TRBJ2-7, is KAGVTQTPRYLIKTRGQQVTLSCSPISGHRSVSWYQQTPGQGLQFLFEYFSETQRNKGNFPGRFSGRQFSNSRSEMNVSTLELGDSALYLCASRSNSGEFEQYFGPGTRLTVT.

This clonotype was detected ten times or more. V is TRBV20-1 and J is TRBJ2-5; weak D call: TRBD1 (5 bases). Germline CDR1 DFQATT, CDR2 SNEGSKA (reference sequence). The germline V and J ends were trimmed by 7 bases and 1 base, with 10 bases remaining between them. The CDR3 is made up of 12 amino acids. The CDR3 DNA reads TGCAGTGGGGGCTATCTCCAAGAGACCCAGTACTTC. This encodes CSGGYLQETQYF.

There are many counts of this clonotype. This sequence joins TRBV9 and TRBJ2-7; D not certain. The ends were cut back, 0 bases at V and 3 bases at J, with 13 bases in the middle. Germline V gene sequence: CDR1 SGDLS, CDR2 YYNGEE. This CDR3 comprises 15 residues. The CDR3 sequence is CASSVGDPDDYEQYF. CDR3 coding DNA: TGTGCCAGCAGCGTAGGTGACCCTGACGACTACGAGCAGTACTTC.

The CDR3 sequence: CSAADRAKIYGYTF. The DNA of the CDR3 is TGCAGTGCCGCGGACAGGGCCAAAATCTATGGCTACACCTTC. The V call is TRBV20-1, the J call TRBJ1-2; 8 positions agree with TRBD1. The germline V gene encodes CDR1 DFQATT and CDR2 SNEGSKA (reference sequence). This CDR3 is built from 14 residues. With 6 bases clipped from V and 4 bases from J, the junction kept 10 bases outside the gene matches.

This clonotype has a handful of counts. The J gene is TRBJ2-7, the V gene TRBV29-1, with a weak D call TRBD2 (6 bases). The germline CDR1 and CDR2 sequences are SQVTM and ANQGSEA. The germline V and J ends were trimmed by 1 base and 7 bases, with 20 bases remaining between them. There are 15 residues in the CDR3. CDR3 sequence reads: CSVEAAGFALGEQYF. The CDR3 region has the DNA TGCAGCGTTGAAGCCGCGGGATTTGCCTTGGGAGAGCAGTACTTC.

There are a few counts of this clonotype. The genes are TRBV5-1 and TRBJ2-2; 11 positions agree with TRBD2. Unmatched junction bases numbered 13, after V lost 3 bases and J lost 6 bases. Germline loops: CDR1 SGHRS, CDR2 YFSETQ. The CDR3 is 18 amino acids. The CDR3 DNA reads as TGCGCCAGCAGCTCAAAGGAACTTAGCGGGAGGGCAGCCGGGGAGCTGTTTTTT. It yields the protein CASSSKELSGRAAGELFF.

The chain uses TRBV6-1 and TRBJ2-5, with D perhaps TRBD1 (5 bases). This CDR3 is built from 13 residues. Germline CDR1 MNHNS, CDR2 SASEGT. Between the trimmed V and J ends, which lost 5 bases and 5 bases, there was a span of 12 bases. CDR3 in amino acids: CASSPDNRETQYF. The DNA for the CDR3 is TGTGCCAGCAGTCCCGACAACAGGGAGACCCAGTACTTC.

This clonotype was detected only a few times. The genes are TRBV7-6 and TRBJ1-5; 12 nucleotides match TRBD1. The CDR3 sequence is 18 residues long. The germline V gene has CDR1 SGHVS and CDR2 FNYEAQ. J lost 2 bases, V lost 6 bases, and 11 bases had no gene match. The CDR3 reads CASSPGTGGSIGNQPQHF. The CDR3 nucleotides are TGTGCCAGCAGTCCCGGGACAGGGGGCTCGATTGGCAATCAGCCCCAGCATTTT.

Ten or more counts support this clonotype. The rearrangement links TRBV7-3 to TRBJ1-1; no firm D call. Trimming removed 3 bases from V and 4 bases from J, with 12 bases in between. Germline lookup yields CDR1 SGHTA and CDR2 FQGTGA. This CDR3 is 14 amino acids long. CDR3 DNA sequence: TGTGCCAGCAGCTTGGCCCCGACGGGCACTGAAGCTTTCTTT. This sequence encodes CASSLAPTGTEAFF.

This clonotype came up many times. The rearrangement links TRBV3-1 to TRBJ2-7; D ambiguous. The CDR3 length is 13 residues. The V end lost 4 bases, the J end lost 6 bases, and 13 bases lay between the germline ends. Germline CDR1 reads LGHDT; CDR2 reads YNNKEL (reference sequence). This chain's CDR3 is CASSRTFPPEQYF. Written as DNA, the CDR3 is TGTGCCAGCAGCCGGACCTTCCCCCCCGAGCAGTACTTC.

The chain recombines TRBV6-1 with TRBJ2-5, with 8 bases identical to TRBD2. Germline CDR1 MNHNS, CDR2 SASEGT. The CDR3 consists of 14 residues. Trimming removed 6 bases from V and 3 bases from J; junction bases left unmatched: 6. The CDR3 DNA sequence: TGTGCCAGCAGGATTGGGCGGGGGGAAGAGACCCAGTACTTC. Amino acid sequence: CASRIGRGEETQYF.